Listed below are T cell receptor delta chains from one sample, sequenced in a study of Vδ1+ human thymocytes. TCRdb reapplied CATT to the multiplex PCR reads. The sample has about 55,000 delta-chain clones; less than 20% are singletons. The sequenced material came from Vdelta1+ gamma-delta thymocytes from the thymus. The receptors were sampled from a boy younger than two who had congenital heart surgery. CDR3s include the opening cysteine and the closing phenylalanine or tryptophan. D genes are given only for firm matches. The listing skips clone size in some rows; elsewhere it reads once, few, many or a size class.

clone_size: few
d_call: TRDD3
j_call: TRDJ1
v_call: TRDV1
cdr3_nt: TGTGCTCTTGGGACTCAAGGGGTGGGATACGCTAAACTCATCTTT
cdr3_aa: CALGTQGVGYAKLIF

clone_size: NA
d_call: TRDD3
j_call: TRDJ1
v_call: TRDV1
cdr3_nt: TGTGCTCTTGGGGCGCCCACTCTGGTACTGGGGGATACGCGTATCACCGATAAACTCATCTTT
cdr3_aa: CALGAPTLVLGDTRITDKLIF

clone_size: NA
d_call: NA
j_call: TRDJ1
v_call: TRDV1
cdr3_nt: TGTGCTCTTGGGGAACTCGGAGGGGGGCTTGCGTACACCGATAAACTCATCTTT
cdr3_aa: CALGELGGGLAYTDKLIF

clone_size: few
d_call: TRDD2
j_call: TRDJ1
v_call: TRDV1
cdr3_nt: TGTGCTCTTGGGGAAGGTGACTTTCCTACGGCTGGGAGTCCTTACACCGATAAACTCATCTTT
cdr3_aa: CALGEGDFPTAGSPYTDKLIF

clone_size: few
d_call: NA
j_call: TRDJ1
v_call: TRDV1
cdr3_nt: TGTGCTCTTGGGGAACAAGCAACCGGTAGTGGCACCGATAAACTCATCTTT
cdr3_aa: CALGEQATGSGTDKLIF

clone_size: NA
d_call: NA
j_call: TRDJ1
v_call: TRDV1
cdr3_nt: TGTGCTCTTGGGGCCGCCTTCCGACGCCGCTGGGACCACACCGATAAACTCATCTTT
cdr3_aa: CALGAAFRRRWDHTDKLIF

clone_size: NA
d_call: TRDD3
j_call: TRDJ1
v_call: TRDV1
cdr3_nt: TGTGCTCTTGGGGAACTTGACCTTCCTCGCTCCTACTGGGGGATACGGAATAAACTCATCTTT
cdr3_aa: CALGELDLPRSYWGIRNKLIF

clone_size: NA
d_call: TRDD3
j_call: TRDJ2
v_call: TRDV1
cdr3_nt: TGTGCTCTTGGGGAACCCCCCTACGACTGGGGGATAAACGGCTTGACAGCACAACTCTTCTTT
cdr3_aa: CALGEPPYDWGINGLTAQLFF

clone_size: NA
d_call: NA
j_call: TRDJ1
v_call: TRDV1
cdr3_nt: TGTGCTCTTGGGGAACTACCCCTGTGGCCTACGGGGTATAACCGAACCGATAAACTCATCTTT
cdr3_aa: CALGELPLWPTGYNRTDKLIF

clone_size: NA
d_call: NA
j_call: TRDJ1
v_call: TRDV1
cdr3_nt: TGTGCTCTTGGGCACCTCCGGGGTCATAAACTCATCTTT
cdr3_aa: CALGHLRGHKLIF

clone_size: few
d_call: TRDD3
j_call: TRDJ1
v_call: TRDV1
cdr3_nt: TGTGCTCTTGGGACCCACATCATACCTCCGCACTGGGGAAGCACCGATAAACTCATCTTT
cdr3_aa: CALGTHIIPPHWGSTDKLIF

clone_size: NA
d_call: TRDD3
j_call: TRDJ1
v_call: TRDV1
cdr3_nt: TGTGCTCTTGGGGATCAACCTTCCCTATCCTGGGGGATACCGGAGATAACCGATAAACTCATCTTT
cdr3_aa: CALGDQPSLSWGIPEITDKLIF

clone_size: few
d_call: NA
j_call: TRDJ1
v_call: TRDV1
cdr3_nt: TGTGCTCTTGGGACGACTCAATTCCGGACGTACTGGGCCGATAAACTCATCTTT
cdr3_aa: CALGTTQFRTYWADKLIF

clone_size: NA
d_call: TRDD3
j_call: TRDJ1
v_call: TRDV1
cdr3_nt: TGTGCTCTTGGGCCACCCCACTGGGGGATACGCCAGAGGACCGATAAACTCATCTTT
cdr3_aa: CALGPPHWGIRQRTDKLIF

clone_size: few
d_call: TRDD3
j_call: TRDJ1
v_call: TRDV1
cdr3_nt: TGTGCTCTTGGGAGGTCGCTGAGCGGGGGGATACAACCGTACACCGATAAACTCATCTTT
cdr3_aa: CALGRSLSGGIQPYTDKLIF

clone_size: few
d_call: NA
j_call: TRDJ1
v_call: TRDV1
cdr3_nt: TGTGCTCTTGGGGACACAACCCCAATCCCCCAGAAATTAGATAAACTCATCTTT
cdr3_aa: CALGDTTPIPQKLDKLIF

clone_size: NA
d_call: NA
j_call: TRDJ1
v_call: TRDV1
cdr3_nt: TGTGCTCTTGGGGAACTCCCCCTCCTCTACACCGATAAACTCATCTTT
cdr3_aa: CALGELPLLYTDKLIF

clone_size: once
d_call: TRDD3
j_call: TRDJ1
v_call: TRDV1
cdr3_nt: TGTGCTCTTGGGCCGCGGGGGGGTCCAAACTGGGGGATACTGAACCTTAAACTCATCTTT
cdr3_aa: CALGPRGGPNWGILNLKLIF

clone_size: NA
d_call: TRDD3
j_call: TRDJ1
v_call: TRDV1
cdr3_nt: TGTGCTCTTGGGGAACTGTGGGGGGGATACCCTAGAGACTCAACCGATAAACTCATCTTT
cdr3_aa: CALGELWGGYPRDSTDKLIF

clone_size: NA
d_call: NA
j_call: TRDJ1
v_call: TRDV1
cdr3_nt: TGTGCTCTTGGGGAACGGGTCCGGGGGCTTCGGCCCTACACCGATAAACTCATCTTT
cdr3_aa: CALGERVRGLRPYTDKLIF

clone_size: NA
d_call: TRDD2
j_call: TRDJ1
v_call: TRDV1
cdr3_nt: TGTGCTCTTGGGGAACTGGCCTTCCTACGGAAGTTCCCCCTGCACACCGATAAACTCATCTTT
cdr3_aa: CALGELAFLRKFPLHTDKLIF

clone_size: NA
d_call: TRDD3
j_call: TRDJ1
v_call: TRDV1
cdr3_nt: TGTGCTCTTGGGGAAGATATCTCAGGACGGGGGATACGCTTCTCCGATAAACTCATCTTT
cdr3_aa: CALGEDISGRGIRFSDKLIF

clone_size: few
d_call: NA
j_call: TRDJ1
v_call: TRDV1
cdr3_nt: TGTGCTCTTGGGGAAGGGGGGACCCTCACCGATAAACTCATCTTT
cdr3_aa: CALGEGGTLTDKLIF

clone_size: few
d_call: TRDD3
j_call: TRDJ1
v_call: TRDV1
cdr3_nt: TGTGCTCTTGGGGAAATCCTGTGGGGGATCCACACTCTCCGATACACCGATAAACTCATCTTT
cdr3_aa: CALGEILWGIHTLRYTDKLIF

clone_size: NA
d_call: NA
j_call: TRDJ1
v_call: TRDV1
cdr3_nt: TGTGCTCTTGGGGATCCGGCCTTCCTACAACTGGGGGAGCGTCAGTACACCGATAAACTCATCTTT
cdr3_aa: CALGDPAFLQLGERQYTDKLIF